The present entry profiles one T cell receptor (beta chain) with its context. This sample is drawn from a study of blood T cell repertoires in COVID-19. Between the trimmed V and J ends, which lost 0 bases and 7 bases, there was a span of 16 bases. From germline, CDR1 is GTSNPN and CDR2 SVGIG (reference sequence). There are 15 residues in the CDR3. TCRdb's table, derived via immunoSEQ multiplex PCR, lists solely in-frame clones and lacks some. The repertoire holds tens of thousands of clones, with 65% to 90% as singletons. This TCR came from a man over 45 with COVID-19, enrolled during active disease. The chain has TRBV30 and TRBJ2-1; D gene ambiguous. The sample was peripheral blood. The CDR3 sequence is CAWSVGTDPTNEQFF. As DNA, the CDR3 is TGTGCCTGGAGTGTAGGTACAGACCCGACAAATGAGCAGTTCTTC.